The source of this T cell receptor beta chain is a study of T cells after yellow fever vaccination. This clonotype was seen ten or more times. Germline V lookup: CDR1 ENHRY, CDR2 SYGVKD. With V trimmed by 10 bases and J by 5 bases, 9 bases remained unmatched. This CDR3 region has 13 residues. One entry per CDR3 protein, called by TCRdb with MiXCR from the 5' RACE reads. The sample holds 100,000 to 150,000 distinct CDR3 sequences; more than 6.5% are singletons and the top ten take nearly 2.5%. This receptor was obtained from a man aged 18 to 29 who received the YFV17D yellow fever vaccine. The sample was CD4+ T cells sorted from PBMCs, taken 9 to 10 days after the first yellow fever vaccination. The V and J genes are TRBV10-3 and TRBJ2-3; 7 nucleotides align to TRBD1. CDR3 protein: CATRQGSEDTQYF. In DNA form, the CDR3 reads TGTGCCACAAGACAGGGATCGGAAGATACGCAGTATTTT.